This passage covers 5 T cell receptor beta chains from one sample sequenced in a study of cytomegalovirus exposure and HLA in healthy donors. With 60 Vbeta and 13 Jbeta primers, the PCR was carried out. Clones were sequenced by immunoSEQ multiplex PCR, and TCRdb holds only the in-frame ones, with some missing. The data show hundreds of thousands of clones, more than 65% seen once. The source material was PBMCs. All receptors derive from a woman in her twenties or thirties in good health and CMV-seronegative.

This chain links TRBV5-4 with TRBJ2-3; D might be TRBD2 (5 bases). The CDR3 is 15 residues long. Trimming took 7 bases from V and 7 from J, leaving 22 bases between them. Germline V CDR1 and CDR2: SGHNT, YYREEE (reference sequence). The CDR3 DNA sequence: TGTGCCAGCGCCCTCCGTCAGCCGGGATCAAATACGCAGTATTTT. Translated: CASALRQPGSNTQYF.

This clone was detected a few times. This chain connects TRBV11-2 to TRBJ1-1; 7 positions match TRBD1. The CDR3 sequence is 15 residues long. Germline CDR1 reads SGHAT; CDR2 reads FQNNGV. V dropped 6 bases and J dropped 1; count of bases not matched to a gene: 8. CDR3 loop: CASRDRAIKNTEAFF. For the CDR3, the DNA is TGTGCCAGCAGAGACAGGGCGATCAAGAACACTGAAGCTTTCTTT.

The V and J genes are TRBV6-5 and TRBJ2-7, with 7 bases lining up with TRBD2. In germline, CDR1 is MNHEY, CDR2 SVGAGI. The junction had 4 bases not matched to a gene; V was cut back by 2 bases and J by 9 bases. This CDR3 has 12 amino acids. The CDR3 DNA sequence: TGTGCCAGCAGTTACAGGGAGGGGAGGCAGTACTTC. Translation gives CASSYREGRQYF.

This rearrangement joins TRBV6-6 to TRBJ2-2, with D tentatively TRBD1 (6 bases). CDR1 and CDR2 (germline): MNHNY, SVGAGI (reference sequence). CDR3 size: 12 residues. V was shortened by 7 bases and J by 6 bases, with 9 bases between the two germline ends. CDR3 DNA sequence: TGTGCCAGCATGGCAGGGGCCGGGGAGCTGTTTTTT. Its translation is CASMAGAGELFF.

V usage is TRBV5-1 and J usage is TRBJ1-5; unclear D gene. Trimming removed 4 bases from V and 3 bases from J, with 14 bases in between. The germline V gene has CDR1 SGHRS and CDR2 YFSETQ. The CDR3 is 15 residues long. CDR3 protein: CASSRGIRINQPQHF. The CDR3 DNA sequence: TGCGCCAGCAGCCGCGGGATTAGAATCAATCAGCCCCAGCATTTT.